This T cell receptor (beta chain) was sequenced during a study of blood T cells in healthy people across ages. Between the trimmed V and J ends, which lost 4 bases and 6 bases, there was a span of 18 bases. The CDR3 runs to 15 residues. CDR1 is LGHNA and CDR2 is YSLEER in the germline V gene. The authors ran a second PCR of about 6 to 11 cycles using a sample-barcoded 5' primer and a J-beta primer mix. TCRdb recomputed calls from the 5' RACE reads with MiXCR, one row per CDR3 protein. The sample lists over 1.5 million distinct CDR3 sequences; roughly 49% were seen once. The V and J genes are TRBV4-3 and TRBJ1-2, with D maybe TRBD1 (6 bases). This TCR derives from a woman aged 40-49 years in good health. Sequenced: blood. CDR3 sequence reads: CASSLTETGADGYTF. The CDR3 DNA sequence: TGCGCCAGCAGCCTCACAGAAACGGGGGCTGATGGCTACACCTTC.